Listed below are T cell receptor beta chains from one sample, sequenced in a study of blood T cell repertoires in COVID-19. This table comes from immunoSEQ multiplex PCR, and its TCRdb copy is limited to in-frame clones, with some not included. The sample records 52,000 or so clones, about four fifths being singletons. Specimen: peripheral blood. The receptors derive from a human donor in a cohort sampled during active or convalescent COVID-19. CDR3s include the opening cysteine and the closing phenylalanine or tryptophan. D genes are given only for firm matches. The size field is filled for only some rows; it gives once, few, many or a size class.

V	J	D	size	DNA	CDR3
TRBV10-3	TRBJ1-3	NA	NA	TGTGCCATCAGTGAGTCGAGGGTCGAGGCCCTCATTTCTGGAAACACCATATATTTT	CAISESRVEALISGNTIYF
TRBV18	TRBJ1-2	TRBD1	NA	TGTGCCAGCTCACCACGGACAGGGGACGACTATGGCTACACCTTC	CASSPRTGDDYGYTF
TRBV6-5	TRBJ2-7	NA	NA	TGTGCCAGCAGTCCACAGGGTACCGGGGAGCAGTACTTC	CASSPQGTGEQYF
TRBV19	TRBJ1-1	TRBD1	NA	TGTGCCAGTAGTTTTGGTCCGACAGGGGCGTTCACTGAAGCTTTCTTT	CASSFGPTGAFTEAFF
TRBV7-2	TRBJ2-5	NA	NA	TGTGCCAGCAGCTCTATGACAGGACAAGAGACCCAGTACTTC	CASSSMTGQETQYF
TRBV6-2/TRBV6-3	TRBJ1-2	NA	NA	TGTGCCAGCAGTTACCCCCGGGGGGACGTCTATGGCTACACCTTC	CASSYPRGDVYGYTF
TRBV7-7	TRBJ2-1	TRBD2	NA	TGTGCTAGCAGTGGGACTAGCGGGGGCTCCTACAATGAGCAGTTCTTC	CASSGTSGGSYNEQFF
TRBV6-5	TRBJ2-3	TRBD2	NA	TGTGCCAGCAGTTACAGCGGGGGGGCGACAGATACGCAGTATTTT	CASSYSGGATDTQYF
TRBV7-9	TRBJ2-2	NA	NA	TGTGCCAGCAGCTTAATCGGGGGGCGGATCACCGGGGAGCTGTTTTTT	CASSLIGGRITGELFF
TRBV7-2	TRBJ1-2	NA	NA	TGTGCCAGCAGCTTAGCAATTGGAGGGCCCCATGGCTACACCTTC	CASSLAIGGPHGYTF
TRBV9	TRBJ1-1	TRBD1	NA	TGTGCCAGCAGCGTATCTAGGACAGGGGCTAGCACTGAAGCTTTCTTT	CASSVSRTGASTEAFF
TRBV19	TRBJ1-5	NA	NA	TGTGCCAGTAGTATTCAGGGTCCGAGGCAGCCCCAGCATTTT	CASSIQGPRQPQHF
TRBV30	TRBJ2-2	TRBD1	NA	TGTGCCTGGACCCGGACAGGGCTGAGCACCGGGGAGCTGTTTTTT	CAWTRTGLSTGELFF
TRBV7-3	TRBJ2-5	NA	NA	TGTGCCAGCAGCTTACGAGGGCTGGAAAAGACCCAGTACTTC	CASSLRGLEKTQYF
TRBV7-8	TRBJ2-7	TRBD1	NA	TGTGCCAGCAGGGATCCGGGACAGGGCAAATACGAGCAGTACTTC	CASRDPGQGKYEQYF
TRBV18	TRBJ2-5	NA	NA	TGTGCCAGCTCAACTAGCCAAGAGACCCAGTACTTC	CASSTSQETQYF
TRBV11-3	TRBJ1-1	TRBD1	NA	TGTGCCAGCAGCTTAGGGGGGCAGGGGGGCACTGAAGCTTTCTTT	CASSLGGQGGTEAFF
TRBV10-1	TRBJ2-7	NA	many	TGCGCCAGCATCGAGGGGACTGTCTCTCGGTACGAGCAGTACTTC	CASIEGTVSRYEQYF
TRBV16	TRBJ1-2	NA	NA	TGTGCCAGCAGCCAATTTCAGGGGTCTGGCTATGGCTACACCTTC	CASSQFQGSGYGYTF
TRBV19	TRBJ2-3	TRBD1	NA	TGTGCCAGTAGTATAGGAAGGGACAGGGGCAGCACAGATACGCAGTATTTT	CASSIGRDRGSTDTQYF
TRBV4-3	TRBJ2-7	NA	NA	TGCGCCAGCAGCCAAGGAAGGGACAAGTACGAGCAGTACTTC	CASSQGRDKYEQYF
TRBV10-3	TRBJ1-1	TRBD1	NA	TGTGCCATCAGTCCGGGACAGAGAAACACTGAAGCTTTCTTT	CAISPGQRNTEAFF
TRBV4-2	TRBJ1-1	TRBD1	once	TGTGCCAGCAGCCTCGGGACAGCCCACACTGAAGCTTTCTTT	CASSLGTAHTEAFF
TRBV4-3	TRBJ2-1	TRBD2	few	TGCGCCAGCAGCCAAACGGGACTAGCGGGGCATTCCTACAATGAGCAGTTCTTC	CASSQTGLAGHSYNEQFF
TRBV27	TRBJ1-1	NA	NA	TGTGCCAGCAGTTTATTTGTTACGAGCACTGAAGCTTTCTTT	CASSLFVTSTEAFF
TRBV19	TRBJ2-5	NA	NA	TGTGCCAGTCAGGCGCGGCGGGGCCCTGGAGAGACCCAGTACTTC	CASQARRGPGETQYF
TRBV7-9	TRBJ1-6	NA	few	TGTGCCAGCAGCTTAGGGGGCGCGGGGAATTCACCCCTCCACTTT	CASSLGGAGNSPLHF
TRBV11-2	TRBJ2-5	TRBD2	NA	TGTGCCAGCAGCTTAGAACTAGCGGGGGGCCGCGGGGCCCAGTACTTC	CASSLELAGGRGAQYF
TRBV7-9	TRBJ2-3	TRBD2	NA	TGTGCCAGCAGCTTAAGAGTAGCGGGGTCAGATACGCAGTATTTT	CASSLRVAGSDTQYF
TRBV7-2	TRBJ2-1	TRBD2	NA	TGTGCCAGCAGCCACAACGGGCTCGGGCGGGGGATAAACAATGAGCAGTTCTTC	CASSHNGLGRGINNEQFF
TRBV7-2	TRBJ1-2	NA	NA	TGTGCCAGCAGTTTGGGGGCCAGCAACTTAGGGTATGGCTACACCTTC	CASSLGASNLGYGYTF
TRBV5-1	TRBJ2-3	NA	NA	TGCGCCAGCAGCTTGGACAGGTTCACAGATACGCAGTATTTT	CASSLDRFTDTQYF
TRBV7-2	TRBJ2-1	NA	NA	TGTGCCAGCAGTTTGGATGGGCAGGGCGGTGGAATAATCAATGAGCAGTTCTTC	CASSLDGQGGGIINEQFF
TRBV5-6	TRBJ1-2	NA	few	TGTGCCAGCAGCCGGACAGACGGATCTAACTATGGCTACACCTTC	CASSRTDGSNYGYTF
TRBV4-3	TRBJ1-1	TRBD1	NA	TGCGCCAGCAGCTTCCAGGGGGAAGATCACACTGAAGCTTTCTTT	CASSFQGEDHTEAFF
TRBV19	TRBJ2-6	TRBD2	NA	TGTGCCAGTAGTCAGAGCGGGGGGGCCTCTGGGGCCAACGTCCTGACTTTC	CASSQSGGASGANVLTF
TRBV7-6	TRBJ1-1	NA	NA	TGTGCCAGCAGCTTCGACAGTTACACTGAAGCTTTCTTT	CASSFDSYTEAFF
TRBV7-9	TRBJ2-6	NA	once	TGTGCCAGCGGACACTCTGGGGCCAACGTCCTGACTTTC	CASGHSGANVLTF
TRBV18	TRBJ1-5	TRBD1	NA	TGTGCCAGCTCAAGGGACAGGGGGCGCGATCAGCCCCAGCATTTT	CASSRDRGRDQPQHF
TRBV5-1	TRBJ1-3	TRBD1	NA	TGCGCCAGCAGCTTGGCCGGGACAGTGTCTGGAAACACCATATATTTT	CASSLAGTVSGNTIYF
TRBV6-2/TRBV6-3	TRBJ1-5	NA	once	TGTGCCAGCAGTTGGAGTTCTCAGCCCCAGCATTTT	CASSWSSQPQHF
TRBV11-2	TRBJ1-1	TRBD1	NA	TGTGCCAGCAGCTTAGATTGGACAGGGACGGGTGAAGCTTTCTTT	CASSLDWTGTGEAFF
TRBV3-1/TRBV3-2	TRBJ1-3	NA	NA	TGTGCCAGCAGCCAGGGGGCAAGGCTTACCGGAAACACCATATATTTT	CASSQGARLTGNTIYF
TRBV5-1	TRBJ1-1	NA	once	TGCGCCAGCAGCTTGGAGGAAGGAGTGGCTGGCACTGAAGCTTTCTTT	CASSLEEGVAGTEAFF
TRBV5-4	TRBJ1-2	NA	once	TGTGCCAGCAGCCCGGTAGGACCCGGAGGGGTGACCGGCTATGGCTACACCTTC	CASSPVGPGGVTGYGYTF
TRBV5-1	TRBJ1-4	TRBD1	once	TGCGCCAGCAGCACGGGACAGACTAATGAAAAACTGTTTTTT	CASSTGQTNEKLFF
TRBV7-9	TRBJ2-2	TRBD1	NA	TGTGCCAGCACCCCCTGGGACAGGAACACCGGGGAGCTGTTTTTT	CASTPWDRNTGELFF
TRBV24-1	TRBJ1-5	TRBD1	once	TGTGCCACCAGTGATTTCGGACAGGAGGAGAGCAATCAGCCCCAGCATTTT	CATSDFGQEESNQPQHF
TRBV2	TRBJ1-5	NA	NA	TGTGCCAGCAGAGCGGAGAGCAATCAGCCCCAGCATTTT	CASRAESNQPQHF
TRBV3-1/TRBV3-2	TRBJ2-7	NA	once	TGTGCCAGCAGCCGACCGCCGAGGTCCTACGAGCAGTACTTC	CASSRPPRSYEQYF
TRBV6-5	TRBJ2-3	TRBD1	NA	TGTGCCAGCAGGAGGACAGGGCACACAGATACGCAGTATTTT	CASRRTGHTDTQYF
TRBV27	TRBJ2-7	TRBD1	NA	TGTGCCAGCAGTACTCGGACAGGACGCTACGAGCAGTACTTC	CASSTRTGRYEQYF
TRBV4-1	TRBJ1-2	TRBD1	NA	TGCGCCAGCAGCCGGTTGGGACAGGGGAACTATGGCTACACCTTC	CASSRLGQGNYGYTF
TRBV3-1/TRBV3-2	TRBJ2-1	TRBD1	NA	TGTGCCAGCAGCCTTGACAGGGGGCGACAGTTCTTC	CASSLDRGRQFF
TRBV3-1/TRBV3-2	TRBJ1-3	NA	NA	TGTGCCAGCAGACCCACAGGGATCTCTGGAAACACCATATATTTT	CASRPTGISGNTIYF
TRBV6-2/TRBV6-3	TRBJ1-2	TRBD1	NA	TGTGCCAGCAGTTCTCCGGGACAGGGAGTTGGCTACACCTTC	CASSSPGQGVGYTF
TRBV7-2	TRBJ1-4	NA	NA	TGTGCCAGCAGCCCCGGACTAACAACTAATGAAAAACTGTTTTTT	CASSPGLTTNEKLFF
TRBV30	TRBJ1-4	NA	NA	TGTGCCTGGAGCACCGGCGGGGATCGAGAAAAACTGTTTTTT	CAWSTGGDREKLFF